Ten or more counts support the clone carrying this T cell receptor beta chain. Its cognate antigen is unknown. This sample was taken from a study of CD8 T cells in ankylosing spondylitis. Broader study findings: Disease-linked clones displayed a CD8+ phenotype and appeared relatively rarely in peripheral blood. Roughly eight highly homologous variants made up a TCR beta motif, and this motif appeared characteristic of ankylosing spondylitis blood.

5'-RACE, quantitative and with molecular barcodes, yielded the TCR beta libraries. TCRdb passed the 5' RACE reads through MiXCR, listing each CDR3 protein once. This sample has a few hundred thousand distinct CDR3 sequences; around 24% occur once, and the top ten carry 15% to 20%. This CDR3 is 14 amino acids long. Germline CDR1 is SGHRS and CDR2 is YFSETQ. V lost 5 bases, J lost 0 bases, and 10 bases lay in between. The material sequenced was blood, either unsorted or a sorted T cell fraction (not recorded which). V is TRBV5-1 and J is TRBJ2-3; D might be TRBD2 (6 bases). The receptor was derived from a male donor with ankylosing spondylitis. CDR3 residues: CASRSGTSTDTQYF. The CDR3 DNA sequence: TGCGCCAGCAGGTCCGGGACTAGCACAGATACGCAGTATTTT.